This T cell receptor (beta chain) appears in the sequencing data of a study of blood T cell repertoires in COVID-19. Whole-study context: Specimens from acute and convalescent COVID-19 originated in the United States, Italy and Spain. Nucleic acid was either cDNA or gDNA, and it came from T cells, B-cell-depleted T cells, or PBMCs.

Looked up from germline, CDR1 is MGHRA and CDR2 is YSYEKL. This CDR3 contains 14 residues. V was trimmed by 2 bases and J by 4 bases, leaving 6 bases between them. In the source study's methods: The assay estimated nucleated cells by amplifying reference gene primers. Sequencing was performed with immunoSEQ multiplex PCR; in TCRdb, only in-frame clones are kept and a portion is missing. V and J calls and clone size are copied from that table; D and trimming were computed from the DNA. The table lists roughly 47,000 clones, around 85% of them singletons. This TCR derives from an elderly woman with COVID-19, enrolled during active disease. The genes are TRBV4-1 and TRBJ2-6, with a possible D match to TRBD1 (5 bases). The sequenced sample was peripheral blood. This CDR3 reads CASSQNRGANVLTF. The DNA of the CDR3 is TGCGCCAGCAGCCAAAACAGGGGGGCCAACGTCCTGACTTTC.